These T cell receptor beta chains were read from a single sample in a study of post-analysis software for immune sequencing data. TCRdb independently ran MiXCR on the PCR reads; one entry per CDR3 protein. The sample has approximately 180,000 distinct CDR3 sequences, about 30% seen once. The sequencing input was blood. The receptors shown here come from a girl between 5 and 17 years old with multiple sclerosis. The CDR3 runs from the conserved cysteine through the conserved F or W. A row's size may be missing; if present it is once, few, many or a size class.

V gene	J gene	clone size	CDR3 protein
TRBV27	TRBJ2-1	.	CASRDPGLAGVGNNEQFF
TRBV29-1	TRBJ2-3	.	CSVDPSSGSAQYF
TRBV18	TRBJ2-1	few	CASSRGTSGSTADEQFF
TRBV9	TRBJ2-1	many	CASSVVRSYYNEQFF
TRBV7-2	TRBJ1-5	.	CASSSPSQSQHF
TRBV12-3/TRBV12-4	TRBJ1-1	.	CASSLVAGGEAFF
TRBV20-1	TRBJ2-7	.	CSATLAGGQNEQYF
TRBV6-5	TRBJ2-1	many	CASSYGREHNEQFF
TRBV20-1	TRBJ1-4	few	CSAANRRFEKLFF
TRBV12-3/TRBV12-4	TRBJ1-5	few	CASSFLQGLSQPQHF
TRBV15	TRBJ1-6	few	CATSSPPSGTDRSPLHF
TRBV20-1	TRBJ1-5	few	CSATGEAGGSNQPQHF
TRBV12-3/TRBV12-4	TRBJ2-2	.	CASSPGQVTGELFF
TRBV12-3/TRBV12-4	TRBJ1-2	few	CASTLIGCYGYTF
TRBV19	.	few	CASSRGLAETTQYF
TRBV5-6	TRBJ2-7	.	CASSLGYNEQYF
TRBV29-1	TRBJ2-7	.	CSVANSYEQYF
TRBV6-2/TRBV6-3	TRBJ2-7	few	CASSSSGRALTRQYF
TRBV29-1	TRBJ2-1	many	CGGLNNEQFF
TRBV10-3	TRBJ2-7	many	CAISGTSRAGYEQYF
TRBV15	TRBJ2-3	.	CATSNGQNTDTQYF
TRBV29-1	TRBJ2-1	many	CSAPGLGVDNEQFF
TRBV11-2	TRBJ2-7	few	CASSFYRANYEQYF
TRBV12-3/TRBV12-4	TRBJ1-2	.	CASSSASQSHGPFYGYTF
TRBV6-5	TRBJ2-1	.	CASSYTLAPTGYHNEQFF
TRBV10-3	TRBJ2-5	few	CAISDTRRGQGGIYRETQYF
TRBV20-1	TRBJ2-1	few	CSAPGQGFYDEQFF
TRBV5-1	TRBJ1-2	.	CASSSGPGQGDGYTF
TRBV12-3/TRBV12-4	TRBJ2-7	few	CASRLAGTYEQYF
TRBV6-5	TRBJ1-2	many	CASSYGDGYTF
TRBV4-1	TRBJ2-3	many	CASSQDAPPTDTQYF
TRBV12-3/TRBV12-4	TRBJ2-3	.	CASSIREVSDTEYF